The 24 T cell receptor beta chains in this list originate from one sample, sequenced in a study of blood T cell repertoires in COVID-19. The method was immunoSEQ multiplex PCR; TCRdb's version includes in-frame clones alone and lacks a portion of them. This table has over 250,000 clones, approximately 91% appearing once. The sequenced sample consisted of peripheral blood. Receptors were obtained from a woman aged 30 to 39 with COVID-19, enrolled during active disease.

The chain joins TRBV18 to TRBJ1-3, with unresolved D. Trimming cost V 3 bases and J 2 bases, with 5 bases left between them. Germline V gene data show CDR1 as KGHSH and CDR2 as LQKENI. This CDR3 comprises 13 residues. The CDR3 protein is CASSPRAGNTIYF. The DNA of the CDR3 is TGTGCCAGCTCACCGAGGGCTGGAAACACCATATATTTT.

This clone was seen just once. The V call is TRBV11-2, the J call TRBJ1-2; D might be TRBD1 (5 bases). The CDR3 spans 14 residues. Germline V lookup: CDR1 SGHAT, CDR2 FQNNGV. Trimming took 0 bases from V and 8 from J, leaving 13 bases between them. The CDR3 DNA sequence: TGTGCCAGCAGCTTAGAGGGGGGGGAGAAAGGCTACACCTTC. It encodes CASSLEGGEKGYTF.

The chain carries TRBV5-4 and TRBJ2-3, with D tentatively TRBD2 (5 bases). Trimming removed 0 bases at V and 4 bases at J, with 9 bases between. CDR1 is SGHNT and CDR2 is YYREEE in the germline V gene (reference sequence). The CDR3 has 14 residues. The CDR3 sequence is CASSLGGVADTQYF. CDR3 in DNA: TGTGCCAGCAGCTTGGGGGGAGTTGCAGATACGCAGTATTTT.

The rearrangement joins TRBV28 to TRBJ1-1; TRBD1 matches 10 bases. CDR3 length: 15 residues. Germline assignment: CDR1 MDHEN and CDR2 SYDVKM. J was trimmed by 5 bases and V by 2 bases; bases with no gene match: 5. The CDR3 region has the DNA TGTGCCAGCAGTTTACCGGGACAGGGGATGACTGAAGCTTTCTTT. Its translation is CASSLPGQGMTEAFF. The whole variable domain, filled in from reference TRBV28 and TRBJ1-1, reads DVKVTQSSRYLVKRTGEKVFLECVQDMDHENMFWYRQDPGLGLRLIYFSYDVKMKEKGDIPEGYSVSREKKERFSLILESASTNQTSMYLCASSLPGQGMTEAFFGQGTRLTVV.

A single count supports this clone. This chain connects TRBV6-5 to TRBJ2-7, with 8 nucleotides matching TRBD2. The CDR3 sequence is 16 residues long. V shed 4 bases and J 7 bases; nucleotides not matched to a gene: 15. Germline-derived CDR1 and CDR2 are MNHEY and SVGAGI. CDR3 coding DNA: TGTGCCAGCAGTTGGTCGCCCGCGGGAGAGCGGGGGGAGCAGTACTTC. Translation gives CASSWSPAGERGEQYF.

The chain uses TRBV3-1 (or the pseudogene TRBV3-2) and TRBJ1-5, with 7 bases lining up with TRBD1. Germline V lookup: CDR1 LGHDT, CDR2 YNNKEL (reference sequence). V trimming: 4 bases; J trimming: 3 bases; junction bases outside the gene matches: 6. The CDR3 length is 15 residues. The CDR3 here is CASSLGQVHNQPQHF. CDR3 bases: TGTGCCAGCAGCCTAGGACAGGTGCACAATCAGCCCCAGCATTTT.

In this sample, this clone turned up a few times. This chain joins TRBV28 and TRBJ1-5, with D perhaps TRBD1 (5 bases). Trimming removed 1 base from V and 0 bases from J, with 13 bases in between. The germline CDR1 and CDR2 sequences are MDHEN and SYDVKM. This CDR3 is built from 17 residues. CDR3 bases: TGTGCCAGCAGTTTATTTGGCAGGGTTGATAGCAATCAGCCCCAGCATTTT. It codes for CASSLFGRVDSNQPQHF.

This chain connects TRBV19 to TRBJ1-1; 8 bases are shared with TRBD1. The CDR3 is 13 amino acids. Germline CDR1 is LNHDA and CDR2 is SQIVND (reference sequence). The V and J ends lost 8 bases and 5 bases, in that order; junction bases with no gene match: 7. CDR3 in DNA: TGTGCCAGTGGGCGACGACAGGGGACTGAAGCTTTCTTT. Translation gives CASGRRQGTEAFF.

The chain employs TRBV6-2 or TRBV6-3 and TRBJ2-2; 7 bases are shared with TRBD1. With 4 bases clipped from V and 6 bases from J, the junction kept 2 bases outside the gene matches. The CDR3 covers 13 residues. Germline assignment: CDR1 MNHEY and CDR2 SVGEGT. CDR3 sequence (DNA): TGTGCCAGCAGTTTCACAGGGGCCGGGGAGCTGTTTTTT. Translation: CASSFTGAGELFF.

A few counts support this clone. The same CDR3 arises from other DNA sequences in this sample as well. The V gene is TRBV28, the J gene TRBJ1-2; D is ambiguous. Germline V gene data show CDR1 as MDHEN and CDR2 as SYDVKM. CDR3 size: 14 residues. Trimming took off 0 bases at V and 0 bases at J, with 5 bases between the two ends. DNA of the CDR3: TGTGCCAGCAGTTTATGGGGCTCTAACTATGGCTACACCTTC. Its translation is CASSLWGSNYGYTF.

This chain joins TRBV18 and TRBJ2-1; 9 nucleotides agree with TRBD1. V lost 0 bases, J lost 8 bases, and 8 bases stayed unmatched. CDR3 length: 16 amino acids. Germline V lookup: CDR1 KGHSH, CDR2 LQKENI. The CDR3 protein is CASSPPLDRGTDEQFF. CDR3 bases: TGTGCCAGCTCACCACCCCTGGACAGGGGTACCGATGAGCAGTTCTTC.

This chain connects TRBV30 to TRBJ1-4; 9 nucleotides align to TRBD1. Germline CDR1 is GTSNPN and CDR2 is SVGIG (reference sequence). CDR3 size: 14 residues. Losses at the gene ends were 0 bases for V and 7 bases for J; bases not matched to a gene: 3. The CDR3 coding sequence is TGTGCCTGGAGTGTAGGGACAGGGAGTGAAAAACTGTTTTTT. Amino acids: CAWSVGTGSEKLFF.

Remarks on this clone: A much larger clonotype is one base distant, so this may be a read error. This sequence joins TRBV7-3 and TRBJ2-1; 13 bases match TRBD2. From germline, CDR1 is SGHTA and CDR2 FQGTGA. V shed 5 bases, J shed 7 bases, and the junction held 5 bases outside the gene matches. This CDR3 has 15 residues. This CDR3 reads CASSAGLAGMNEQFF. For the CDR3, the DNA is TGTGCCAGCAGCGCGGGACTAGCGGGAATGAATGAGCAGTTCTTC.

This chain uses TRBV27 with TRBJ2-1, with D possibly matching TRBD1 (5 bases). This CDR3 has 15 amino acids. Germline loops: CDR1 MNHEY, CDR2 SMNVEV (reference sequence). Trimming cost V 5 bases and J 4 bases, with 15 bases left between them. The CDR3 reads CASSENRLRYNEQFF. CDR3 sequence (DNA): TGTGCCAGCAGTGAAAACAGGTTAAGATACAATGAGCAGTTCTTC.

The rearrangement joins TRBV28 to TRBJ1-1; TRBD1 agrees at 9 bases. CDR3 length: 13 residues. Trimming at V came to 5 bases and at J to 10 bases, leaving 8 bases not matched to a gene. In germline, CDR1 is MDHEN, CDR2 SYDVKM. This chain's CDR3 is CASSVQGAGLAFF. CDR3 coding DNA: TGTGCCAGCAGTGTACAGGGGGCGGGATTAGCTTTCTTT.

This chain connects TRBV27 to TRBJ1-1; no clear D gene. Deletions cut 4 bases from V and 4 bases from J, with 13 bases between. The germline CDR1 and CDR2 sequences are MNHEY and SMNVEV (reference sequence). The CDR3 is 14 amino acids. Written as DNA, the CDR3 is TGTGCCAGCAGTTGGAGGACGGGGAGCACTGAAGCTTTCTTT. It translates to CASSWRTGSTEAFF.

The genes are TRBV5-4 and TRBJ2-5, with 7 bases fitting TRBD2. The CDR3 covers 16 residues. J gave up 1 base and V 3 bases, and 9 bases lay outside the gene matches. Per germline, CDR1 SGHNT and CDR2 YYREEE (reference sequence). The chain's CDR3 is CASSSWRGTPQETQYF. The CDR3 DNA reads TGTGCCAGCAGCTCGTGGCGGGGGACTCCCCAAGAGACCCAGTACTTC.

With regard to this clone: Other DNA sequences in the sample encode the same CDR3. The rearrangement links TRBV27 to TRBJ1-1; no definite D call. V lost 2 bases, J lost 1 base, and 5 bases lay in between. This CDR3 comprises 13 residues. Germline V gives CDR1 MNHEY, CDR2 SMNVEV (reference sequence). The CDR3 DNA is TGTGCCAGCAGTTTACGGAGGAACACTGAAGCTTTCTTT. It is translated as CASSLRRNTEAFF.

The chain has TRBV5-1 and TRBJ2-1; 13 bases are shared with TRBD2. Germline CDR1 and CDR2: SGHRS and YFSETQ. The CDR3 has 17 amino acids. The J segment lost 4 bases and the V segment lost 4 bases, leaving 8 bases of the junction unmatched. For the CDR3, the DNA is TGCGCCAGCAGCCCTACTAGCGGGAGGGCCTCGTACAATGAGCAGTTCTTC. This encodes CASSPTSGRASYNEQFF.

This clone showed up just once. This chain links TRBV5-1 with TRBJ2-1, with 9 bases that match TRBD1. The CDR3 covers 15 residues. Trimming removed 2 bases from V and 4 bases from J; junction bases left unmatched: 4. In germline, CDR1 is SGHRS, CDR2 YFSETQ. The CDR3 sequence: CASSLQGALYNEQFF. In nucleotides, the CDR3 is TGCGCCAGCAGCTTACAGGGGGCCCTATACAATGAGCAGTTCTTC.

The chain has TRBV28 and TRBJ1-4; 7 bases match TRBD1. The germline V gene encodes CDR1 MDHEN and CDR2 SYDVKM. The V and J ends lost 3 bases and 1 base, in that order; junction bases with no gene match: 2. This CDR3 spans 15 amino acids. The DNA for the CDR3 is TGTGCCAGCAGTTTCAGGGGGAGAACTAATGAAAAACTGTTTTTT. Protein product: CASSFRGRTNEKLFF.

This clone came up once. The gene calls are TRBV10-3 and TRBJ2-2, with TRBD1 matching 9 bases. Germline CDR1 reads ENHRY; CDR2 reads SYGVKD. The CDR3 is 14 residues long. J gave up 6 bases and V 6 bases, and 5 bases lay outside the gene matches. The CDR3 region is CAISRDREAGELFF. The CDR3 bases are TGTGCCATCAGCCGGGACAGGGAGGCCGGGGAGCTGTTTTTT.

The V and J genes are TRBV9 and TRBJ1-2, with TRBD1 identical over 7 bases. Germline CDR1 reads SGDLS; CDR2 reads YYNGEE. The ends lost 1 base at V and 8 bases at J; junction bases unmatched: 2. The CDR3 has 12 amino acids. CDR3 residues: CASSVRGHGYTF. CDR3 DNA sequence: TGTGCCAGCAGCGTAAGGGGGCACGGCTACACCTTC.

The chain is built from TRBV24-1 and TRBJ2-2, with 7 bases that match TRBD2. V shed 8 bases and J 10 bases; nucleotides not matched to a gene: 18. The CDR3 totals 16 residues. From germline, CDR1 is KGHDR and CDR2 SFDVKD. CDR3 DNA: TGTGCCACCACGTCCGGAATGGCGGGAGAGGTGGAGGAGCTGTTTTTT. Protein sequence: CATTSGMAGEVEELFF.